This record concerns one T cell receptor beta chain sequence. Here immunoSEQ multiplex PCR was the method, and the copy in TCRdb shows in-frame clones only, minus some. The table shows 2 million to 3 million clones, with 80% to 95% occurring only once. This sample was included in a study of shared clonotypes between healthy human individuals. CDR3 length equals 18 residues. V lost 2 bases to trimming and J lost 2 bases, with 19 bases between them. CDR1 and CDR2 from the germline V gene are SGHAT and FQDESV (reference sequence). The chain has TRBV11-1 and TRBJ2-1; perhaps TRBD2 as D (6 bases). The origin of this receptor is a young man in good health. Some clones in this sample may be carry-over from other donors' samples. The sample taken for sequencing was naive CD4+ T cells from PBMCs. The subset here: CD45RA+ positively selected. The CDR3 loop is CASSLHASERTPYNEQFF. CDR3 coding DNA: TGTGCCAGCAGCTTACATGCTAGCGAAAGGACCCCCTACAATGAGCAGTTCTTC.